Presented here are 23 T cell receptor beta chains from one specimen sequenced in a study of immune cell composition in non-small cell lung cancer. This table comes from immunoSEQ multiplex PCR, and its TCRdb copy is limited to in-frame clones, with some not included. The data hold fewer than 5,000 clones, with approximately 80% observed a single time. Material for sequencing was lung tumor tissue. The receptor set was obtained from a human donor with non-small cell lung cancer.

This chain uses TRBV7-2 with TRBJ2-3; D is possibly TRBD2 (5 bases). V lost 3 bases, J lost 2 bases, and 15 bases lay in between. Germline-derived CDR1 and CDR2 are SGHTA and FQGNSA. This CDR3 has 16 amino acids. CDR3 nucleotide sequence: TGTGCCAGCAGCTTTTCTAGCACCGGCCCCACAGATACGCAGTATTTT. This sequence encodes CASSFSSTGPTDTQYF. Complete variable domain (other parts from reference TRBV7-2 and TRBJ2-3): GAGVSQSPSNKVTEKGKDVELRCDPISGHTALYWYRQSLGQGLEFLIYFQGNSAPDKSGLPSDRFSAERTGGSVSTLTIQRTQQEDSAVYLCASSFSSTGPTDTQYFGPGTRLTVL.

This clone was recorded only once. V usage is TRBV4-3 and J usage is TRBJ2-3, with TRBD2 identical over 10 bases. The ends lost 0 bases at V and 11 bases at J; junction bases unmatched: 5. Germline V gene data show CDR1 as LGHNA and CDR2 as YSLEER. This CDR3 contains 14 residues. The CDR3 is CASSQEGSSGGQYF. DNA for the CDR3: TGCGCCAGCAGCCAAGAAGGGTCTAGCGGGGGGCAGTATTTT.

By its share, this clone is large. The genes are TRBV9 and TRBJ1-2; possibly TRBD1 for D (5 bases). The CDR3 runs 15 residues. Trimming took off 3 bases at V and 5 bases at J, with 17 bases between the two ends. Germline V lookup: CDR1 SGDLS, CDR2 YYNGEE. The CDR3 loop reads CASSASERGPYGYTF. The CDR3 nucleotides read TGTGCCAGCAGCGCCTCGGAACGGGGACCTTATGGCTACACCTTC.

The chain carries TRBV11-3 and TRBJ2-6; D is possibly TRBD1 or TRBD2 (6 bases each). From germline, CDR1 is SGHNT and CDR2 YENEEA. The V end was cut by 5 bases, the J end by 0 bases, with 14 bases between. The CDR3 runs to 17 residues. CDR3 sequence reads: CASSPGALTSGANVLTF. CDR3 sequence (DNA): TGTGCCAGCAGCCCGGGGGCTTTGACCTCTGGGGCCAACGTCCTGACTTTC.

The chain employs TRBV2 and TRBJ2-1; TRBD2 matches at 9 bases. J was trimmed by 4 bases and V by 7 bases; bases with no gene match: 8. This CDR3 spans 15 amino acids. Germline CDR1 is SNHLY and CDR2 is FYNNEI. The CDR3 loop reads CASTPGTSSYNEQFF. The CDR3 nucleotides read TGTGCCAGCACTCCCGGGACTAGCTCATACAATGAGCAGTTCTTC.

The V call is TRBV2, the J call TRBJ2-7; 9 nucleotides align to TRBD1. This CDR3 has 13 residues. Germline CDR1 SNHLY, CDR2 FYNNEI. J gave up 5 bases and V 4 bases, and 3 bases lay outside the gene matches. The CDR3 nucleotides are TGTGCCAGCAGTGGGGACAGGGTAGACGAGCAGTACTTC. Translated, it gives CASSGDRVDEQYF.

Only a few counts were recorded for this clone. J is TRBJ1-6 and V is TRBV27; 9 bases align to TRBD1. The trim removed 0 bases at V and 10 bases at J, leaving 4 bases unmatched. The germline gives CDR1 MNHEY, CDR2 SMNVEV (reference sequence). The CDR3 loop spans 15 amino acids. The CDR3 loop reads CASSLSGQGWSPLHF. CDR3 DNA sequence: TGTGCCAGCAGTTTATCGGGACAGGGCTGGTCACCCCTCCACTTT.

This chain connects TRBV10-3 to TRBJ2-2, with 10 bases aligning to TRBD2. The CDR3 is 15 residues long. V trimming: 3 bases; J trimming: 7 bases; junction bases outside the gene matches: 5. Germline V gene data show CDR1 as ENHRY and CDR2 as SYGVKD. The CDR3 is CAISDLAGESGELFF. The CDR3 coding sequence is TGTGCCATCAGTGACCTAGCGGGGGAGAGCGGGGAGCTGTTTTTT.

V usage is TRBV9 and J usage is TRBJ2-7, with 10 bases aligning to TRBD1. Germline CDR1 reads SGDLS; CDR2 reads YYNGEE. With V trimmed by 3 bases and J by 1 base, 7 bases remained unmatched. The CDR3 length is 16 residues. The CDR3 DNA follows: TGTGCCAGCAGCGCAAGACAGGGGGCGAATTCCTACGAGCAGTACTTC. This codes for CASSARQGANSYEQYF.

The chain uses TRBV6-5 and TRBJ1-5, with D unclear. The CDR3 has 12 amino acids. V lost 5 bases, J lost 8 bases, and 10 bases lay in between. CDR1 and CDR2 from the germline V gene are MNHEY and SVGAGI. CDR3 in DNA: TGTGCCAGCAGTCCATGGGGTGAGCCCCAGCATTTT. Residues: CASSPWGEPQHF.

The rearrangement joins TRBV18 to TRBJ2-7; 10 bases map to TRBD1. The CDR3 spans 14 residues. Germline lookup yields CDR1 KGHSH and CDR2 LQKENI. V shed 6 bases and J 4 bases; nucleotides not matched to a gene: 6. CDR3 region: CASSRDRGLYEQYF. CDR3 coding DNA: TGTGCCAGCTCTCGAGACAGGGGGCTTTACGAGCAGTACTTC.

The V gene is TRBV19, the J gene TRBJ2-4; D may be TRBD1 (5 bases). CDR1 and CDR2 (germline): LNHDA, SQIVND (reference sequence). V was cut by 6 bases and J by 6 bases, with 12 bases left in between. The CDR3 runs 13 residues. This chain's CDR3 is CASRSGRANIQYF. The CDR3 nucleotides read TGTGCCAGTAGGTCGGGCAGGGCAAACATTCAGTACTTC.

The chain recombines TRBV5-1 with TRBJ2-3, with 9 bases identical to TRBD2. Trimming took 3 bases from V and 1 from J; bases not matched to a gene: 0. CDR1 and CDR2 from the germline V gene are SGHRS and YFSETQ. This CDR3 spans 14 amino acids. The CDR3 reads CASSWTSGTDTQYF. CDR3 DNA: TGCGCCAGCAGCTGGACTAGCGGCACAGATACGCAGTATTTT.

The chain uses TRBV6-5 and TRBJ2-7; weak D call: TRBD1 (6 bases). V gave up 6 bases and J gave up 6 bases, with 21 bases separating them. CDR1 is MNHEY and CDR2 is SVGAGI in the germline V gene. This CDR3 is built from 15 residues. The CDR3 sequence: CASSYAPDRPPEQYF. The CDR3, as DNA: TGTGCCAGCAGCTACGCCCCTGACAGGCCCCCCGAGCAGTACTTC.

The CDR3 DNA follows: TGTGCCAGCAGTCTAGCGGGGGGGAGCCAAGAGACCCAGTACTTC. Amino acid sequence: CASSLAGGSQETQYF. This chain connects TRBV6-5 to TRBJ2-5, with 12 bases identical to TRBD2. The CDR3 extends over 15 amino acids. Germline assignment: CDR1 MNHEY and CDR2 SVGAGI. Losses at the gene ends were 5 bases for V and 1 base for J; bases not matched to a gene: 2.

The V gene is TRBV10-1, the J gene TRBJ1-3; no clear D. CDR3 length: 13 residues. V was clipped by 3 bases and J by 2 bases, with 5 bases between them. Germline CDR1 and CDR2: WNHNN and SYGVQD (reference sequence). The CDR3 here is CASSDGAGNTIYF. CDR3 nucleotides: TGCGCCAGCAGTGATGGTGCTGGAAACACCATATATTTT.

CDR3 sequence reads: CASSSEPDRAGETQYF. In DNA, the CDR3 is TGTGCCAGCAGCTCAGAACCGGACAGGGCGGGAGAGACCCAGTACTTC. This chain connects TRBV7-2 to TRBJ2-5; 8 bases align to TRBD1. Germline CDR1 is SGHTA and CDR2 is FQGNSA. The CDR3 has 16 amino acids. The V gene end was trimmed by 4 bases and the J gene end by 4 bases; junction bases not matched to a gene: 11.

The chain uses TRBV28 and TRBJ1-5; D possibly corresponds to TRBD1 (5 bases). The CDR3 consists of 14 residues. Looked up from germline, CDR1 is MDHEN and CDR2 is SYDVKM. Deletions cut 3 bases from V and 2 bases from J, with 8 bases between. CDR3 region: CASSFLTGNQPQHF. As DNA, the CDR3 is TGTGCCAGCAGTTTCTTGACAGGCAATCAGCCCCAGCATTTT.

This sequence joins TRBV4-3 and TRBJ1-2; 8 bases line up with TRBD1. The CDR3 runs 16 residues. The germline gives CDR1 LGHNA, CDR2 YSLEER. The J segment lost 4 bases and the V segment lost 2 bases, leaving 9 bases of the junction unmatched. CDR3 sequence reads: CASSQFPGQARYGYTF. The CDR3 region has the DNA TGCGCCAGCAGCCAATTTCCGGGACAGGCCCGCTATGGCTACACCTTC.

DNA for the CDR3: TGCGCCAGCACAGATAGGGTCAGGGGTTGTGAGCAGTACTTC. Protein product: CASTDRVRGCEQYF. The rearrangement links TRBV23-1 to TRBJ2-7; a possible D gene is TRBD1 (6 bases). TRBV23-1 is given ORF status, its function remaining uncertain. V lost 7 bases and J 7 bases, leaving 20 bases between the germline ends. The CDR3 is 14 residues long.

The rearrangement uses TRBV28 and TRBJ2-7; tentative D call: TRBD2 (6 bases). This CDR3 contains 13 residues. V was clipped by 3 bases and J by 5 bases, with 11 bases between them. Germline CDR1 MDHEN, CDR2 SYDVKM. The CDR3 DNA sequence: TGTGCCAGCAGTTTTTTGGGGGGTCACGAGCAGTACTTC. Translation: CASSFLGGHEQYF.

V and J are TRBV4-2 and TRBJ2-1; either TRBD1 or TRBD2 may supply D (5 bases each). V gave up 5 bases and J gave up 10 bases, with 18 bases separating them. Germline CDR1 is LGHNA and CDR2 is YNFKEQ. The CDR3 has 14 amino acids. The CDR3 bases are TGTGCCAGCAGCTCCCAAAATGTTTGGGGGGAGCAGTTCTTC. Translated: CASSSQNVWGEQFF.

CDR3 in amino acids: CASSSSDSYGYTF. In DNA, the CDR3 is TGTGCCAGCAGTTCTTCCGACAGCTATGGCTACACCTTC. The rearrangement uses TRBV28 and TRBJ1-2; a weak D match, TRBD1 (5 bases). V was pared by 4 bases and J by 4 bases, with 10 bases between. This CDR3 has 13 amino acids. Germline V gene data show CDR1 as MDHEN and CDR2 as SYDVKM.